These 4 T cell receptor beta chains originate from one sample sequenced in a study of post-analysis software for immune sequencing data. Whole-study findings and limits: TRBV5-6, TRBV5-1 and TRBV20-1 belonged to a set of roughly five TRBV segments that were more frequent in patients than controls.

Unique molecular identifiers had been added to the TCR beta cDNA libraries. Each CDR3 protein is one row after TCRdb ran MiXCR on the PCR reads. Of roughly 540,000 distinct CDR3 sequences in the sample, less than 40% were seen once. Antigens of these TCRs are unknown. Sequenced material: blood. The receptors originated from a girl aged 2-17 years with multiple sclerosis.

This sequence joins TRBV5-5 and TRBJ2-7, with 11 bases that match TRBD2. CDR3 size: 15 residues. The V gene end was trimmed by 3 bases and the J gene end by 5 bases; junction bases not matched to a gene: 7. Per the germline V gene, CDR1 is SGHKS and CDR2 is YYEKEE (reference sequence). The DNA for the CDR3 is TGTGCCAGCAGCTCCCGACTAGCGGGACTCGACGAGCAGTACTTC. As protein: CASSSRLAGLDEQYF. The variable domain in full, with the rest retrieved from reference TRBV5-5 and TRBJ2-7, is DAGVTQSPTHLIKTRGQQVTLRCSPISGHKSVSWYQQVLGQGPQFIFQYYEKEERGRGNFPDRFSARQFPNYSSELNVNALLLGDSALYLCASSSRLAGLDEQYFGPGTRLTVT.

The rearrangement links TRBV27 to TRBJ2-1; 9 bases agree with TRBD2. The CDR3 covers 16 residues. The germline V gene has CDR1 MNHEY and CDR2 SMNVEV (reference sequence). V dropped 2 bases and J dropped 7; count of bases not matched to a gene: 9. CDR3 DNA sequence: TGTGCCAGCAGTTTACGAGGGACTAGCCTTGGGAATGAGCAGTTCTTC. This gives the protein CASSLRGTSLGNEQFF.

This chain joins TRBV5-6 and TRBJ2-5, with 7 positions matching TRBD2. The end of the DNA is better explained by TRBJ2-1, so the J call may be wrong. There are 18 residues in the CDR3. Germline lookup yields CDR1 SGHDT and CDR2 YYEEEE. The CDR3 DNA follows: TGTGCCAGCAGCTGGGGGGGAGTAAATCTAGATTTCCAAGAGACCCAGTTCTTC. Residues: CASSWGGVNLDFQETQFF.

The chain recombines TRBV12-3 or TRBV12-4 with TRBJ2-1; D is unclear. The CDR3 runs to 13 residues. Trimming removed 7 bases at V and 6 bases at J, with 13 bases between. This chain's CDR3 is CASKMDRLNEQFF. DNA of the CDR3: TGTGCCAGCAAGATGGACCGCCTCAATGAGCAGTTCTTC.